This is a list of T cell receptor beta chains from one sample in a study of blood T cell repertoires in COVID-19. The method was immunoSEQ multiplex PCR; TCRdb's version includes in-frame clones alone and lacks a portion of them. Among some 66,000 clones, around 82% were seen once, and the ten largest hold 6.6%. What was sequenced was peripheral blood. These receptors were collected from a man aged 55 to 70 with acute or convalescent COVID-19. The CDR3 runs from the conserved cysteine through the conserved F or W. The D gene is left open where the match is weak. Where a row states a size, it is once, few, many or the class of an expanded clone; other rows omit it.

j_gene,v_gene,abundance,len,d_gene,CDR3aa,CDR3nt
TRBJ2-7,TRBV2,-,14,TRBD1,CASNPGQGAPWQYF,TGTGCCAGCAATCCGGGACAGGGGGCGCCCTGGCAGTACTTC
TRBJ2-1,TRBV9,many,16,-,CASSVALGGAYNEQFF,TGTGCCAGCAGCGTTGCCCTAGGGGGGGCCTACAATGAGCAGTTCTTC
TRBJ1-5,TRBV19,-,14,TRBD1,CASSTQGTNQPQHF,TGTGCCAGTAGTACACAGGGGACCAATCAGCCCCAGCATTTT
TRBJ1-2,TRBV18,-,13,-,CASSSGSNYGYTF,TGTGCCAGCTCGTCAGGAAGTAACTATGGCTACACCTTC
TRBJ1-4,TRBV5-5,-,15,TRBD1,CASSPRGGFVEKLFF,TGTGCCAGCAGCCCCAGAGGGGGCTTTGTTGAAAAACTGTTTTTT
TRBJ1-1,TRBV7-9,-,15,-,CASSLTTALKTEAFF,TGTGCCAGCAGCCTTACGACAGCTTTGAAGACTGAAGCTTTCTTT
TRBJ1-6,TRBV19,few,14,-,CASNGEDYNSPLHF,TGTGCCAGTAACGGGGAGGACTATAATTCACCCCTCCACTTT
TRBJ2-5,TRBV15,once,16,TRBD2,CATSRGSSGGGETQYF,TGTGCCACCAGCAGAGGATCAAGCGGGGGCGGGGAGACCCAGTACTTC
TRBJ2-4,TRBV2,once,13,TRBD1,CASRVTGVDIQYF,TGTGCCAGCAGGGTCACAGGGGTGGACATTCAGTACTTC
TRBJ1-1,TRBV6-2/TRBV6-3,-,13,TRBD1,CASSYQGVTEAFF,TGTGCCAGCAGTTACCAGGGGGTCACTGAAGCTTTCTTT
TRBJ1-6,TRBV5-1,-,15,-,CASSFVPYPNSPLHF,TGCGCCAGCAGCTTCGTCCCCTACCCTAATTCACCCCTCCACTTT
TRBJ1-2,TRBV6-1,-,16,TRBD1,CASSQGQGATNYGYTF,TGTGCCAGCAGTCAAGGACAGGGGGCAACTAACTATGGCTACACCTTC
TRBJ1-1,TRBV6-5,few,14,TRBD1,CASSYDRVVPEAFF,TGTGCCAGCAGTTACGACAGGGTTGTCCCTGAAGCTTTCTTT
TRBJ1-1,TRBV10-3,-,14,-,CAISDSRRDTEAFF,TGTGCCATCAGTGATTCCCGGAGGGACACTGAAGCTTTCTTT
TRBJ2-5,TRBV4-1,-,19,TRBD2,CASSQLPGLAGGNQETQYF,TGCGCCAGCAGCCAACTGCCGGGACTAGCGGGGGGGAACCAAGAGACCCAGTACTTC
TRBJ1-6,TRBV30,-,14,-,CAWSLQGYNSPLHF,TGTGCCTGGAGCCTACAGGGTTATAATTCACCCCTCCACTTT
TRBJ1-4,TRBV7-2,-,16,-,CASSLAGALAGEKLFF,TGTGCCAGCAGCTTAGCTGGCGCTTTGGCGGGTGAAAAACTGTTTTTT
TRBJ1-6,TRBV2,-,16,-,CASRGTGNLYNSPLHF,TGTGCCAGCAGGGGAACAGGGAATCTCTATAATTCACCCCTCCACTTT